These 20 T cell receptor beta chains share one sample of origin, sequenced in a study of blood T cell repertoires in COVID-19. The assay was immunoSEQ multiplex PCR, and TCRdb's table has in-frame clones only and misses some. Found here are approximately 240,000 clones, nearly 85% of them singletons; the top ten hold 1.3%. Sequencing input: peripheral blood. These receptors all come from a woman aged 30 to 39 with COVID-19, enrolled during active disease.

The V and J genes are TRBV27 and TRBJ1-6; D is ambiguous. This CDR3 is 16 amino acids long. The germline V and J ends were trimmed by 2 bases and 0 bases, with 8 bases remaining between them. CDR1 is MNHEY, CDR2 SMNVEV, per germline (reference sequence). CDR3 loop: CASSLTRLSYNSPLHF. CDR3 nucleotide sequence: TGTGCCAGCAGTTTAACCCGACTCTCCTATAATTCACCCCTCCACTTT.

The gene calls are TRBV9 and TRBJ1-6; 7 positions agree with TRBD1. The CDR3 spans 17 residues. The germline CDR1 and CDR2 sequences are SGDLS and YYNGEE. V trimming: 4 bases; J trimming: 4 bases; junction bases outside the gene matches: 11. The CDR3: CASSPHLDRSYNSPLHF. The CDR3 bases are TGTGCCAGCAGCCCGCACTTGGACAGGAGTTATAATTCACCCCTCCACTTT.

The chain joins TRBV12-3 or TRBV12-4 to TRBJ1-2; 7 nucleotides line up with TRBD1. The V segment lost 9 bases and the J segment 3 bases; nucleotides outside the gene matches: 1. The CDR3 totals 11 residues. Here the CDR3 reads CASQGDYGYTF. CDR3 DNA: TGTGCCAGTCAGGGGGACTATGGCTACACCTTC.

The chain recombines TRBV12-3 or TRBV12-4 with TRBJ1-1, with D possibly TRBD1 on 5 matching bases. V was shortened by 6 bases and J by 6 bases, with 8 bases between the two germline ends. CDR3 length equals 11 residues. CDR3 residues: CASSVRAEAFF. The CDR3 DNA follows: TGTGCCAGCAGCGTCAGGGCTGAAGCTTTCTTT.

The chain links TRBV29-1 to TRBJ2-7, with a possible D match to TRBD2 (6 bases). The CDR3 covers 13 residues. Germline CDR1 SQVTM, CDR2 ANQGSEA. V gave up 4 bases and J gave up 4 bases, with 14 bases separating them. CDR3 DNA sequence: TGCAGCGTTGCACTAGCCACCCCATACGAGCAGTACTTC. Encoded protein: CSVALATPYEQYF.

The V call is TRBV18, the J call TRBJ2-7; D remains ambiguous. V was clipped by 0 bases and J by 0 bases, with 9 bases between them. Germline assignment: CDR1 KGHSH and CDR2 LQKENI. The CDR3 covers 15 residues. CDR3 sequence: CASSPPLALSYEQYF. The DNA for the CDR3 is TGTGCCAGCTCACCACCGTTAGCCCTCTCCTACGAGCAGTACTTC.

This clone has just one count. CDR3 loop: CASSNARDRGGNTIYF. For the CDR3, the DNA is TGTGCCAGCAGCAATGCCCGGGACAGGGGCGGAAACACCATATATTTT. The rearrangement links TRBV21-1 to TRBJ1-3; the table assigns TRBD1, which was not confirmed against the DNA. TRBV21-1 is a pseudogene segment. This CDR3 is 16 amino acids long.

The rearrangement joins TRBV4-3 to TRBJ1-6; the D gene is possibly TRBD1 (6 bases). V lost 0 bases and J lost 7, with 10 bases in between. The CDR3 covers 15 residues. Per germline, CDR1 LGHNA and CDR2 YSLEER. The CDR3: CASSQDRGSNSPLHF. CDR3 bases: TGCGCCAGCAGCCAAGACAGGGGATCGAATTCACCCCTCCACTTT.

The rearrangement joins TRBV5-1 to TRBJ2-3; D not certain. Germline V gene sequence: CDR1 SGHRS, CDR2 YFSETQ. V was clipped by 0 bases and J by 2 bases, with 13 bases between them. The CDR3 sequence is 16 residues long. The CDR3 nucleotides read TGCGCCAGCAGCTTGGAGACCTTGACAAACACAGATACGCAGTATTTT. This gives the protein CASSLETLTNTDTQYF.

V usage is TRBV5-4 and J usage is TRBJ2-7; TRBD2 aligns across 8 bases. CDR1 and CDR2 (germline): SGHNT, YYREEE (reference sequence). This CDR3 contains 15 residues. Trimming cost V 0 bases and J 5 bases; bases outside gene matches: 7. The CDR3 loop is CASSLDAGGIDEQYF. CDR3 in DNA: TGTGCCAGCAGCTTGGATGCGGGGGGCATAGACGAGCAGTACTTC.

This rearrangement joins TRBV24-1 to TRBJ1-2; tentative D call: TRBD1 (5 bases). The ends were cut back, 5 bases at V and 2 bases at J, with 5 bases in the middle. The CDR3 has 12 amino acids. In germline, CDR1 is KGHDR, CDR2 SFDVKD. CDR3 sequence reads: CATSAGNYGYTF. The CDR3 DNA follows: TGTGCCACCAGTGCAGGGAACTATGGCTACACCTTC.

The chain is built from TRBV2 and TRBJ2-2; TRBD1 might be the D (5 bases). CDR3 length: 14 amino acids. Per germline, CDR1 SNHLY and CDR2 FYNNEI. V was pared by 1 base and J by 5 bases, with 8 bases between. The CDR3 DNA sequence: TGTGCCAGCAGTGAAGAGGGGTGGACCGGGGAGCTGTTTTTT. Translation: CASSEEGWTGELFF.

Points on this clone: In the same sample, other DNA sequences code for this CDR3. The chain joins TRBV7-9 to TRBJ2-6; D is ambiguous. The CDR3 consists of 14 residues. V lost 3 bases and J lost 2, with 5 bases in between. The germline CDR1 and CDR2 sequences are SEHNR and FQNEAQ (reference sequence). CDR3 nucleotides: TGTGCCAGCAGCTTTAATGCTGGGGCCAACGTCCTGACTTTC. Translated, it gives CASSFNAGANVLTF.

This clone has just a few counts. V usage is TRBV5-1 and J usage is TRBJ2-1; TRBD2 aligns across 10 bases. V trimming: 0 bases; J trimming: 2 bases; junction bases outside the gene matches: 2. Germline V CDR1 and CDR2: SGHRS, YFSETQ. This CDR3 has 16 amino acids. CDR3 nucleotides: TGCGCCAGCAGCTTGGTTCTAGCGGGAGCCTACAATGAGCAGTTCTTC. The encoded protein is CASSLVLAGAYNEQFF.

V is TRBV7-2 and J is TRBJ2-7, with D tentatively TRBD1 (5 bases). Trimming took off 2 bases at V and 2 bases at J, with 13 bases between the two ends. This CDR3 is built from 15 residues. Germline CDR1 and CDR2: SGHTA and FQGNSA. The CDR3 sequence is CASSLRPDRAYEQYF. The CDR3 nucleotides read TGTGCCAGCAGCTTACGTCCCGACAGAGCCTACGAGCAGTACTTC. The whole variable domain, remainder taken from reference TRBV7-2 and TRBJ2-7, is GAGVSQSPSNKVTEKGKDVELRCDPISGHTALYWYRQSLGQGLEFLIYFQGNSAPDKSGLPSDRFSAERTGGSVSTLTIQRTQQEDSAVYLCASSLRPDRAYEQYFGPGTRLTVT.

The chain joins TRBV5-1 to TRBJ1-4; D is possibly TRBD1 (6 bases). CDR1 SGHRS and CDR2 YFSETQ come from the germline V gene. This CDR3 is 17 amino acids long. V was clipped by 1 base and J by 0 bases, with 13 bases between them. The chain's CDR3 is CASSLTGQTATNEKLFF. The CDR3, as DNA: TGCGCCAGCAGCTTGACAGGGCAGACAGCAACTAATGAAAAACTGTTTTTT.

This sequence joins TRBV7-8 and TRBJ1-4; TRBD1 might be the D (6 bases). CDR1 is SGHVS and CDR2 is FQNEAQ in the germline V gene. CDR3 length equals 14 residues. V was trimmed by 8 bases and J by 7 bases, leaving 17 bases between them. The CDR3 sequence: CASGINGGREKLFF. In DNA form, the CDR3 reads TGTGCCAGCGGCATTAACGGGGGGCGTGAAAAACTGTTTTTT.

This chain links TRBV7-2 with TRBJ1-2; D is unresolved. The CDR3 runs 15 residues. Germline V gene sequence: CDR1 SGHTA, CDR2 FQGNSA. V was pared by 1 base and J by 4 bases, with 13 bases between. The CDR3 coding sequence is TGTGCCAGCAGCTTAGACGCGGGCCCGATCTATGGCTACACCTTC. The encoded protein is CASSLDAGPIYGYTF.

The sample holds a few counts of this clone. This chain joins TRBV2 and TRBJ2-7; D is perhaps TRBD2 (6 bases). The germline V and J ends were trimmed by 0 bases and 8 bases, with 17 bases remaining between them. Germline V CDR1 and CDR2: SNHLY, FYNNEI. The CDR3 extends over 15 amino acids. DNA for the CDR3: TGTGCCAGCAGTGAAGCGCCGCGGGAAGCGGGCCAGCAGTACTTC. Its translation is CASSEAPREAGQQYF.

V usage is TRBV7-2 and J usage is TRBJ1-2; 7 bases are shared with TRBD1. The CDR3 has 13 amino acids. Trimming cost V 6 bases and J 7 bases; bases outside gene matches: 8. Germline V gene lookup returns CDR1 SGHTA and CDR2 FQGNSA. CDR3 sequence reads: CASSLGGFGGYTF. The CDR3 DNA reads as TGTGCCAGCAGTCTAGGGGGCTTCGGTGGCTACACCTTC.